One sample yielded the 20 T cell receptor beta chains listed below, sequenced in a study of shared clonotypes between healthy human individuals. The assay was immunoSEQ multiplex PCR, and TCRdb's table has in-frame clones only and misses some. The top ten clones hold roughly 1.2% of a sample with about 1,500,000 clones, approximately 96% of them seen once. Sequenced: naive CD4+ T cells sorted from blood. Described subset: CD45RA+ positively selected. Source of these receptors: a man aged 25 to 45 in good health.

V gene TRBV7-9 combines with J gene TRBJ2-1; 13 nucleotides line up with TRBD2. Germline V lookup: CDR1 SEHNR, CDR2 FQNEAQ (reference sequence). There are 16 residues in the CDR3. V was clipped by 3 bases and J by 7 bases; unmatched bases: 6. CDR3 nucleotide sequence: TGTGCCAGCAGCTTCTCAGGGACTAGCGGGATGAATGAGCAGTTCTTC. Amino acid sequence: CASSFSGTSGMNEQFF.

The V and J genes are TRBV21-1 and TRBJ2-2. TRBV21-1 is flagged as a pseudogene. This CDR3 has 13 amino acids. The CDR3 region is CASRRGDTGELFF. The CDR3 bases are TGTGCCAGCCGAAGGGGGGACACCGGGGAGCTGTTTTTT.

The chain joins TRBV30 to TRBJ2-5, with D perhaps matching TRBD2 (5 bases). The CDR3 loop spans 13 amino acids. Trimming stripped 1 base from V and 9 bases from J, with 15 bases between. CDR1 is GTSNPN, CDR2 SVGIG, per germline (reference sequence). The CDR3 reads CAWSGEYNGAQYF. CDR3 in DNA: TGTGCCTGGAGTGGAGAGTACAACGGGGCCCAGTACTTC. Together with reference TRBV30 and TRBJ2-5, the CDR3 gives the full variable domain: SQTIHQWPATLVQPVGSPLSLECTVEGTSNPNLYWYRQAAGRGLQLLFYSVGIGQISSEVPQNLSASRPQDRQFILSSKKLLLSDSGFYLCAWSGEYNGAQYFGPGTRLLVL.

The rearrangement joins TRBV27 to TRBJ2-1; D is tentatively TRBD1 or TRBD2 (7 bases each). The CDR3 runs to 17 residues. V lost 5 bases and J lost 10, with 27 bases in between. Per germline, CDR1 MNHEY and CDR2 SMNVEV (reference sequence). CDR3 DNA: TGTGCCAGCAGTACCCATCGACAGGGAGGGGTACAGGGAGAGCAGTTCTTC. This translates into CASSTHRQGGVQGEQFF.

The chain employs TRBV19 and TRBJ1-2; D might be TRBD1 (6 bases). The CDR3 consists of 14 residues. Per the germline V gene, CDR1 is LNHDA and CDR2 is SQIVND (reference sequence). Deletions cut 5 bases from V and 6 bases from J, with 16 bases between. The CDR3 protein is CASSLLNRAHGYTF. CDR3 coding DNA: TGTGCCAGTAGTCTCTTGAACAGGGCCCATGGCTACACCTTC.

The rearrangement links TRBV30 to TRBJ2-5; D not resolved. The CDR3 runs 15 residues. The germline gives CDR1 GTSNPN, CDR2 SVGIG (reference sequence). The germline V and J ends were trimmed by 4 bases and 2 bases, with 17 bases remaining between them. The CDR3 sequence is CAWISSGRGQETQYF. CDR3 sequence (DNA): TGTGCCTGGATATCTTCAGGACGTGGACAAGAGACCCAGTACTTC.

The rearrangement uses TRBV18 and TRBJ2-1; 15 bases align to TRBD2. The CDR3 runs 18 residues. Trimming at V came to 8 bases and at J to 0 bases, leaving 8 bases not matched to a gene. Per germline, CDR1 KGHSH and CDR2 LQKENI. The chain's CDR3 is CASTPGLAGGSSYNEQFF. DNA for the CDR3: TGTGCCAGCACCCCGGGACTAGCGGGAGGCAGCTCCTACAATGAGCAGTTCTTC.

The V call is TRBV6-5, the J call TRBJ2-7, with D tentatively TRBD1 (6 bases). The ends were cut back, 3 bases at V and 0 bases at J, with 9 bases in the middle. This CDR3 comprises 14 residues. The germline V gene encodes CDR1 MNHEY and CDR2 SVGAGI. CDR3 in DNA: TGTGCCAGCAGTTATAAAGGGGGCTCCTACGAGCAGTACTTC. Encoded protein: CASSYKGGSYEQYF.

J is TRBJ2-1 and V is TRBV5-1; possible D gene TRBD2, 5 bases. CDR1 SGHRS and CDR2 YFSETQ come from the germline V gene. V lost 0 bases, J lost 7 bases, and 11 bases lay in between. CDR3 length: 14 amino acids. CDR3 in DNA: TGCGCCAGCAGCTTGGCCAAAACGGGGAATGAGCAGTTCTTC. It specifies CASSLAKTGNEQFF.

DNA of the CDR3: TGTGCCAGCAGTGAAATCGGGGAGACCCAGTACTTC. It translates to CASSEIGETQYF. The chain combines TRBV6-1 with TRBJ2-5; D unresolved. With 2 bases removed from V and 5 bases from J, the gap between germline ends came to 6 bases. In germline, CDR1 is MNHNS, CDR2 SASEGT. The CDR3 runs to 12 residues.

Note on this clone: Other DNA sequences in this specimen translate into the identical CDR3. The chain couples TRBV10-3 to TRBJ2-7, with TRBD1 identical over 10 bases. The CDR3 totals 15 residues. Germline V gives CDR1 ENHRY, CDR2 SYGVKD. With 0 bases clipped from V and 2 bases from J, the junction kept 1 base outside the gene matches. Here the CDR3 reads CAISESGTGAYEQYF. The CDR3 nucleotides read TGTGCCATCAGTGAGTCAGGGACAGGGGCCTACGAGCAGTACTTC.

This chain links TRBV19 with TRBJ1-2; D is undetermined. This CDR3 comprises 14 residues. Germline V lookup: CDR1 LNHDA, CDR2 SQIVND (reference sequence). Trimming stripped 0 bases from V and 4 bases from J, with 9 bases between. The CDR3 reads CASSIDASSYGYTF. DNA for the CDR3: TGTGCCAGTAGTATAGATGCGAGCAGCTATGGCTACACCTTC.

This chain connects TRBV6-1 to TRBJ1-3, with D uncertain. The CDR3 spans 16 residues. V lost 1 base and J 0 bases, leaving 10 bases between the germline ends. Germline V gene data show CDR1 as MNHNS and CDR2 as SASEGT. CDR3 DNA sequence: TGTGCCAGCAGTGAAGGGTGGCCGAACTCTGGAAACACCATATATTTT. It yields the protein CASSEGWPNSGNTIYF.

V gene TRBV7-9 combines with J gene TRBJ2-2, with 8 positions matching TRBD2. Germline assignment: CDR1 SEHNR and CDR2 FQNEAQ (reference sequence). The junction had 8 bases not matched to a gene; V was cut back by 5 bases and J by 3 bases. The CDR3 has 16 amino acids. The CDR3 loop reads CASSPRTSLYTGELFF. In nucleotides, the CDR3 is TGTGCCAGCAGCCCGCGGACTAGCTTGTACACCGGGGAGCTGTTTTTT.

The V and J genes are TRBV9 and TRBJ2-2; TRBD1 matches at 7 bases. This CDR3 region has 18 residues. The V segment lost 2 bases and the J segment 0 bases; nucleotides outside the gene matches: 10. Germline CDR1 SGDLS, CDR2 YYNGEE. For the CDR3, the DNA is TGTGCCAGCAGCGTGAGCGCAGGGGGATTCGCGAACACCGGGGAGCTGTTTTTT. Amino acids: CASSVSAGGFANTGELFF.

The chain links TRBV11-2 to TRBJ1-1; the match to TRBD1 covers 8 bases. The CDR3 consists of 15 residues. V trimming: 1 base; J trimming: 8 bases; junction bases outside the gene matches: 9. The germline V gene has CDR1 SGHAT and CDR2 FQNNGV. CDR3 sequence (DNA): TGTGCCAGCAGCTTAGTGCAGGATTGGACAGGGGAAGCTTTCTTT. Protein: CASSLVQDWTGEAFF.

The chain recombines TRBV5-1 with TRBJ2-1; 7 bases agree with TRBD2. V was pared by 0 bases and J by 7 bases, with 10 bases of the junction left unmatched. The CDR3 loop spans 16 amino acids. Germline V lookup: CDR1 SGHRS, CDR2 YFSETQ. The CDR3 DNA follows: TGCGCCAGCAGCTTGGGAGCGGGGCAACGAGGGAATGAGCAGTTCTTC. Translated, it gives CASSLGAGQRGNEQFF.

This rearrangement joins TRBV29-1 to TRBJ2-1; the D gene is possibly TRBD2 (6 bases). CDR1 and CDR2 from the germline V gene are SQVTM and ANQGSEA. V was trimmed by 7 bases and J by 0 bases, leaving 16 bases between them. The CDR3 totals 15 residues. CDR3 residues: CSAFTGLPSYNEQFF. The CDR3 region has the DNA TGCAGCGCCTTTACTGGACTACCCTCCTACAATGAGCAGTTCTTC.

DNA of the CDR3: TGCGCCAGCAGCTTGGGCTCCGACAGATTCTCTGGAAACACCATATATTTT. This sequence encodes CASSLGSDRFSGNTIYF. V and J are TRBV5-1 and TRBJ1-3; TRBD1 might be the D (5 bases). The CDR3 length is 17 residues. V dropped 0 bases and J dropped 0 bases, with 13 bases sitting between them. Germline CDR1 reads SGHRS; CDR2 reads YFSETQ.

The chain recombines TRBV6-6 with TRBJ1-5, with TRBD1 as a possible D gene (6 bases). The V and J ends lost 2 bases and 6 bases respectively, with 11 bases between them. CDR1 is MNHNY, CDR2 SVGAGI, per germline (reference sequence). The CDR3 is 14 amino acids. CDR3 sequence (DNA): TGTGCCAGCAGTTACGGGGGGGCGGGTCAGCCCCAGCATTTT. Encoded protein: CASSYGGAGQPQHF.